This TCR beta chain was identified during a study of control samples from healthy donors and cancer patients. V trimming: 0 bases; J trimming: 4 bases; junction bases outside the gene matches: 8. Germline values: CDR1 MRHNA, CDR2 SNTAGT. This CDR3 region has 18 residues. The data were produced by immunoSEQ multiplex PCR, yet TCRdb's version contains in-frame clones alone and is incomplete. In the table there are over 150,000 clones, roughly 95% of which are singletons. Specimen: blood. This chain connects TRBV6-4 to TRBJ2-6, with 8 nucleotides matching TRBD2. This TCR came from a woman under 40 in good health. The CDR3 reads CASSDSTGGASGANVLTF. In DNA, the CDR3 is TGTGCCAGCAGTGACTCGACGGGGGGGGCCTCCGGGGCCAACGTCCTGACTTTC.